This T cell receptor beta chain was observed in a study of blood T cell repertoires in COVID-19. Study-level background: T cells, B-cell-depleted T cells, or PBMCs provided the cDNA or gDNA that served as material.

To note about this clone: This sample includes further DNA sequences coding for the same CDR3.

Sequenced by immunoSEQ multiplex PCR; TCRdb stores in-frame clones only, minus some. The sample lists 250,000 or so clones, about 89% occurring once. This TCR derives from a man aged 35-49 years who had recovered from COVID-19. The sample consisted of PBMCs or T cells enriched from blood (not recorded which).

Here the CDR3 DNA reads TGCGCCAGCAGCCTACAGGGCTCTGGGGCCAACGTCCTGACTTTC. The encoded protein is CASSLQGSGANVLTF. The chain carries TRBV5-1 and TRBJ2-6, with a tentative D call TRBD1 (6 bases). Germline CDR1 and CDR2: SGHRS and YFSETQ. The V end was cut by 4 bases, the J end by 0 bases, with 8 bases between. The CDR3 covers 15 residues.